This T cell receptor beta chain stems from a study of ipilimumab plus nivolumab after autologous stem cell transplantation. The CDR3 is made up of 14 amino acids. Germline assignment: CDR1 KGHSH and CDR2 LQKENI. The V gene lost 8 bases and the J gene lost 0 bases, with 13 bases spanning the gap. Profiled with immunoSEQ multiplex PCR; TCRdb holds only in-frame clones, not every one. Among 15,000 to 20,000 clones listed, approximately 80% were seen once. The sequence was collected from a male donor with diffuse large B-cell lymphoma. V and J are TRBV18 and TRBJ2-5; D is unresolved. Sequences were derived from PBMCs, sampled in a trial of ipilimumab plus nivolumab as post-transplant consolidation. CDR3 DNA sequence: TGTGCCAGCCATATGCGAAGGGACCAAGAGACCCAGTACTTC. This codes for CASHMRRDQETQYF. Full variable domain (remainder filled in from reference TRBV18 and TRBJ2-5): NAGVMQNPRHLVRRRGQEARLRCSPMKGHSHVYWYRQLPEEGLKFMVYLQKENIIDESGMPKERFSAEFPKEGPSILRIQQVVRGDSAAYFCASHMRRDQETQYFGPGTRLLVL.